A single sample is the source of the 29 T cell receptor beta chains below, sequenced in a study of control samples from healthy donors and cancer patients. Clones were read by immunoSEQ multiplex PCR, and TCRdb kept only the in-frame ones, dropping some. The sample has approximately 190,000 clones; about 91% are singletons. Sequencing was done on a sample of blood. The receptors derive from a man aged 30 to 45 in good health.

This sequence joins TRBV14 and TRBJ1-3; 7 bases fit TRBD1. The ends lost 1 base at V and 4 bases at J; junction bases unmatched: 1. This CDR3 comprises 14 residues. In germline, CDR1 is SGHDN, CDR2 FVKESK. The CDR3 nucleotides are TGTGCCAGCAGCCAAGCGACAGGGGGAAACACCATATATTTT. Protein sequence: CASSQATGGNTIYF.

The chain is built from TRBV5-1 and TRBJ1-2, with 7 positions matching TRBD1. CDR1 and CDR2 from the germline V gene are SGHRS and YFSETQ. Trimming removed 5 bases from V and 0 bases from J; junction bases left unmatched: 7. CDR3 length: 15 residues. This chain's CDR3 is CASRPTGTANYGYTF. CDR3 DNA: TGCGCCAGCAGACCAACCGGGACAGCTAACTATGGCTACACCTTC.

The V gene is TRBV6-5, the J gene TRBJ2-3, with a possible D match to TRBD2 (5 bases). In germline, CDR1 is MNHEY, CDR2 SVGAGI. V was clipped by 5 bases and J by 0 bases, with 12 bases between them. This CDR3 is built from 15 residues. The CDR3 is CASSQDWGSTDTQYF. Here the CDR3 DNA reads TGTGCCAGCAGTCAGGACTGGGGTAGCACAGATACGCAGTATTTT.

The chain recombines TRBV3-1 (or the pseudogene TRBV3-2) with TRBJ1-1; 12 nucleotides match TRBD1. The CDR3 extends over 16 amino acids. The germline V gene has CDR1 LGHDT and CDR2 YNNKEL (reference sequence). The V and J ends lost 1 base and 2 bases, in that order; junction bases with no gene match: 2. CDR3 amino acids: CASSQGDRGPNTEAFF. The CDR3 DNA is TGTGCCAGCAGCCAAGGGGACAGGGGGCCTAACACTGAAGCTTTCTTT.

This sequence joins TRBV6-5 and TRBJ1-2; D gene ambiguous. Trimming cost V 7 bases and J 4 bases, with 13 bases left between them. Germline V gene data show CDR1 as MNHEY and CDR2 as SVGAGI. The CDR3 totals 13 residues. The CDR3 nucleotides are TGTGCCAGCACGGACGGACTTACCTATGGCTACACCTTC. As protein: CASTDGLTYGYTF.

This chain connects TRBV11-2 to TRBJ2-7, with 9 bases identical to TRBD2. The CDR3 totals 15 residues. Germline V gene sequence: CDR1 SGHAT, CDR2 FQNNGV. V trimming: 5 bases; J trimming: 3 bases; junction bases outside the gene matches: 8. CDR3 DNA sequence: TGTGCCAGCAGCCTCCTAGCGGGACATAGCTACGAGCAGTACTTC. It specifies CASSLLAGHSYEQYF.

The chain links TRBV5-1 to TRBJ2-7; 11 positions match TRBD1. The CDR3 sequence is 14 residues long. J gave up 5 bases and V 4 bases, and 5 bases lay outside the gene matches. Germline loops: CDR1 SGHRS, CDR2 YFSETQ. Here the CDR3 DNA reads TGCGCCAGCAGCCCTCGGGACAGGGGGAACGAGCAGTACTTC. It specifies CASSPRDRGNEQYF.

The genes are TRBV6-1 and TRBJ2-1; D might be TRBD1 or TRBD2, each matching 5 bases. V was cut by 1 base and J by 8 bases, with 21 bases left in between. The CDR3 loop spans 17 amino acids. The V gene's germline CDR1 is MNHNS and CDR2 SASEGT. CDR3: CASSEVAGTPRADEQFF. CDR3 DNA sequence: TGTGCCAGCAGTGAAGTGGCAGGGACCCCCCGAGCGGATGAGCAGTTCTTC.

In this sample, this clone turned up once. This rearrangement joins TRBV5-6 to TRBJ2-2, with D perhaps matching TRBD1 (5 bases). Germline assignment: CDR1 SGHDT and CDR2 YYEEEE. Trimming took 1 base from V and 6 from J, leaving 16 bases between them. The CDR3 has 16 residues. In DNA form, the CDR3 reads TGTGCCAGCAGCTTGTTGTGGGGCTCGGTGGCCGGGGAGCTGTTTTTT. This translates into CASSLLWGSVAGELFF.

CDR3 loop: CASSLGTGAPLHF. The CDR3 region has the DNA TGCGCCAGCAGCTTGGGAACCGGAGCACCCCTCCACTTT. The J gene is TRBJ1-6, the V gene TRBV5-1; D unclear. CDR1 and CDR2 from the germline V gene are SGHRS and YFSETQ. The V gene lost 0 bases and the J gene lost 11 bases, with 9 bases spanning the gap. The CDR3 runs 13 residues.

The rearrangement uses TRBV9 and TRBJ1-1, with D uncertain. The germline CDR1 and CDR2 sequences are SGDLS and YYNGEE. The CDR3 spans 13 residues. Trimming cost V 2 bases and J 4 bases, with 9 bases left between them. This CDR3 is CASSVGSRTEAFF. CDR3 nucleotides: TGTGCCAGCAGCGTGGGGAGTCGCACTGAAGCTTTCTTT.

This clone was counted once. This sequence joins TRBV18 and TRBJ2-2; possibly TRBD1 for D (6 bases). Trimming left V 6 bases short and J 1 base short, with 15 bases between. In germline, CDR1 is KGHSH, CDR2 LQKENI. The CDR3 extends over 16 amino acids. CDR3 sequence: CASSNQRTENTGELFF. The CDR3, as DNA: TGTGCCAGCTCCAACCAAAGGACAGAGAACACCGGGGAGCTGTTTTTT. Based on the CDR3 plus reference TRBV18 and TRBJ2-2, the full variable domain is NAGVMQNPRHLVRRRGQEARLRCSPMKGHSHVYWYRQLPEEGLKFMVYLQKENIIDESGMPKERFSAEFPKEGPSILRIQQVVRGDSAAYFCASSNQRTENTGELFFGEGSRLTVL.

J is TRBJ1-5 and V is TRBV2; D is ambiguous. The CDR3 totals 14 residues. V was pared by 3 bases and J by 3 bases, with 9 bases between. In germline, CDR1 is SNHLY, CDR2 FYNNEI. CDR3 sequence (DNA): TGTGCCAGCAGTGATGAGGGTCCCAATCAGCCCCAGCATTTT. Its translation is CASSDEGPNQPQHF.

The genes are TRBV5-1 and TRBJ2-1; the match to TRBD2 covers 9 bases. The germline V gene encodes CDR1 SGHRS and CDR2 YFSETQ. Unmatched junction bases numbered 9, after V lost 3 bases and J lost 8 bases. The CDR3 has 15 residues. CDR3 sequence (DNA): TGCGCCAGCAGCTCAGGCGCGGGGGGGCAGTATGAGCAGTTCTTC. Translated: CASSSGAGGQYEQFF. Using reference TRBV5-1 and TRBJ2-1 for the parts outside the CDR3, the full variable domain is KAGVTQTPRYLIKTRGQQVTLSCSPISGHRSVSWYQQTPGQGLQFLFEYFSETQRNKGNFPGRFSGRQFSNSRSEMNVSTLELGDSALYLCASSSGAGGQYEQFFGPGTRLTVL.

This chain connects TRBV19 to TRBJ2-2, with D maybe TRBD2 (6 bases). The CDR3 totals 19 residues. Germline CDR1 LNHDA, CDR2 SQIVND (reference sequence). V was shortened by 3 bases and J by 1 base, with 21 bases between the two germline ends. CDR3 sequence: CASSMMLAPEHLNTGELFF. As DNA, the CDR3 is TGTGCCAGTAGTATGATGCTAGCGCCCGAACACTTGAACACCGGGGAGCTGTTTTTT.

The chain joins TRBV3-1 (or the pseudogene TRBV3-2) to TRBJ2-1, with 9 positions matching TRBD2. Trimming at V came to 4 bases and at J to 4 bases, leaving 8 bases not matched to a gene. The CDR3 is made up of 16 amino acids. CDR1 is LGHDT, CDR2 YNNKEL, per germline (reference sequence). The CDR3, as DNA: TGTGCCAGCAGCCCGTACAGCGGGGGGAAGTACAATGAGCAGTTCTTC. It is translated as CASSPYSGGKYNEQFF.

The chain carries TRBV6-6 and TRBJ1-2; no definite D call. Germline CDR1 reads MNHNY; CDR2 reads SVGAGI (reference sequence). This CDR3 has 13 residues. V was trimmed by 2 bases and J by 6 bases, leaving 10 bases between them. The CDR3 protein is CASSYTGSDGYTF. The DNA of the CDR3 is TGTGCCAGCAGTTACACCGGGTCCGATGGCTACACCTTC.

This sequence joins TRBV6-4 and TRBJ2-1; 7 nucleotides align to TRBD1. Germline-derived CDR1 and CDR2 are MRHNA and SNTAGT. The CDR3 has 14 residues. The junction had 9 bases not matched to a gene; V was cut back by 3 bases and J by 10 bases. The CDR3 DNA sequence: TGTGCCAGCAGTGAGAAGGGGCTGACAGGGGAGCAGTTCTTC. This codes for CASSEKGLTGEQFF.

The CDR3 region has the DNA TGCAGCGTTGAGTTCTCGTTGGAGCCTAACTATGGCTACACCTTC. Amino acids: CSVEFSLEPNYGYTF. The chain uses TRBV29-1 and TRBJ1-2; D gene ambiguous. Germline CDR1 is SQVTM and CDR2 is ANQGSEA. V lost 3 bases to trimming and J lost 0 bases, with 14 bases between them. CDR3 length equals 15 residues. The whole variable domain, remainder taken from reference TRBV29-1 and TRBJ1-2, is SAVISQKPSRDICQRGTSLTIQCQVDSQVTMMFWYRQQPGQSLTLIATANQGSEATYESGFVIDKFPISRPNLTFSTLTVSNMSPEDSSIYLCSVEFSLEPNYGYTFGSGTRLTVV.

CDR3 nucleotides: TGTGCCACCAGCAGTGGCGGGGGGGCCTACGAGCAGTACTTC. It specifies CATSSGGGAYEQYF. This chain connects TRBV15 to TRBJ2-7; 9 bases are shared with TRBD2. Germline lookup yields CDR1 LNHNV and CDR2 YYDKDF (reference sequence). The CDR3 has 14 amino acids. The V gene end was trimmed by 3 bases and the J gene end by 2 bases; junction bases not matched to a gene: 2. Filled out from reference TRBV15 and TRBJ2-7, the complete variable domain reads DAMVIQNPRYQVTQFGKPVTLSCSQTLNHNVMYWYQQKSSQAPKLLFHYYDKDFNNEADTPDNFQSRRPNTSFCFLDIRSPGLGDTAMYLCATSSGGGAYEQYFGPGTRLTVT.

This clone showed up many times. The CDR3 DNA follows: TGCGCCAGCAGTGATATCTGGGTCAGGGGTCAACACACCGGGGAGCTGTTTTTT. This sequence encodes CASSDIWVRGQHTGELFF. This chain joins TRBV10-1 and TRBJ2-2, with D possibly TRBD1 on 6 matching bases. V lost 3 bases to trimming and J lost 3 bases, with 20 bases between them. The CDR3 length is 18 residues. Germline V gene sequence: CDR1 WNHNN, CDR2 SYGVQD (reference sequence).

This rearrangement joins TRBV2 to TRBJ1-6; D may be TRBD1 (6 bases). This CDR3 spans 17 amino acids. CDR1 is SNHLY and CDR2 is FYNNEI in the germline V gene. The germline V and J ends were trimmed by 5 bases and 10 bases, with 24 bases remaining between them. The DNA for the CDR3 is TGTGCCAGCAGTAAAAAAACTCCCGGGACAATAAACTCACCCCTCCACTTT. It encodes CASSKKTPGTINSPLHF.

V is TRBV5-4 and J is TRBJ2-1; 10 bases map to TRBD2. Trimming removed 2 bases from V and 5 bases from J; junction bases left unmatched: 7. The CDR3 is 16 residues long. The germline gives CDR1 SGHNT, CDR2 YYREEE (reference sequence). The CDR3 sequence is CASSFILAGIHNEQFF. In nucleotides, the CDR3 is TGTGCCAGCAGCTTCATACTAGCGGGGATACACAATGAGCAGTTCTTC.

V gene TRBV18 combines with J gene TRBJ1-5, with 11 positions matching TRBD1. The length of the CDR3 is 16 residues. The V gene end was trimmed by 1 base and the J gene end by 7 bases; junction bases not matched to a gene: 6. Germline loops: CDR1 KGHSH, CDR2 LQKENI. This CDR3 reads CASSPRGTGGYQPQHF. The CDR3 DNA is TGTGCCAGCTCACCACGCGGGACAGGGGGATACCAGCCCCAGCATTTT.

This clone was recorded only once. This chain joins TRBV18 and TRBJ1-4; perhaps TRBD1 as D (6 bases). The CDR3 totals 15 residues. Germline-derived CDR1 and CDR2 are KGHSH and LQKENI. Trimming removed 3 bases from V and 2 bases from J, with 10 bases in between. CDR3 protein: CASSPKTGTNEKLFF. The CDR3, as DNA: TGTGCCAGCTCACCCAAAACAGGGACTAATGAAAAACTGTTTTTT. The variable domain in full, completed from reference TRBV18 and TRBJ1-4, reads NAGVMQNPRHLVRRRGQEARLRCSPMKGHSHVYWYRQLPEEGLKFMVYLQKENIIDESGMPKERFSAEFPKEGPSILRIQQVVRGDSAAYFCASSPKTGTNEKLFFGSGTQLSVL.

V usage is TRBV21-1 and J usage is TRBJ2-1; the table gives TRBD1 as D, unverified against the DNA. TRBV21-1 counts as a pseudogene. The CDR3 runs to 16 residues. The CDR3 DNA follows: TGTGCCAGCAGCAAAGTGGGGGACAGGGTGGGGAATGAGCAGTTCTTC. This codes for CASSKVGDRVGNEQFF.

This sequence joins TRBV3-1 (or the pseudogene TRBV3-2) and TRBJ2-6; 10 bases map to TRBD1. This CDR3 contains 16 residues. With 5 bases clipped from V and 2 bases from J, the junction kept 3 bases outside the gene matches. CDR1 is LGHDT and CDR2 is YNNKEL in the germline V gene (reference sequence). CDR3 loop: CASSSGTGAGANVLTF. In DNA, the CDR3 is TGTGCCAGCAGCTCCGGGACAGGGGCTGGGGCCAACGTCCTGACTTTC.

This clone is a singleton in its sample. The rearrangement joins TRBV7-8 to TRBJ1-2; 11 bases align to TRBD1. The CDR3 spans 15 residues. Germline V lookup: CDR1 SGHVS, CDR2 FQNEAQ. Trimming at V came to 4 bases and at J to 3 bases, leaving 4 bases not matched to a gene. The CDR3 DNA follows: TGTGCCAGCAGCTCAGGACAGGGGGCCGACTATGGCTACACCTTC. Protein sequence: CASSSGQGADYGYTF.

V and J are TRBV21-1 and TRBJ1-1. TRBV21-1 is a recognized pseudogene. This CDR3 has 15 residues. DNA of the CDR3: TGTGCCAGCAGCAAAGCCCTGGGGTCGAACACTGAAGCTTTCTTT. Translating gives CASSKALGSNTEAFF.